The 9 T cell receptor beta chains below all came from one sample that was sequenced in a study of shared clonotypes between healthy human individuals. Repertoires were generated with immunoSEQ multiplex PCR, while TCRdb's copy carries only in-frame clones and drops some. The sample consists of under 1,900,000 clones, 98% to 99% of them appearing once. Sequences were obtained from naive CD4+ T cells sorted from blood. Subset specified: CD45RA+ positively selected. The origin of the receptors is a man aged 25 to 40 in good health.

This sequence joins TRBV10-3 and TRBJ1-1; no clear D. The length of the CDR3 is 13 residues. Trimming stripped 4 bases from V and 2 bases from J, with 8 bases between. Germline lookup yields CDR1 ENHRY and CDR2 SYGVKD. Here the CDR3 DNA reads TGTGCCATCAGTGCTCATCTTAACACTGAAGCTTTCTTT. It is translated as CAISAHLNTEAFF.

This chain connects TRBV6-5 to TRBJ2-5, with 10 bases lining up with TRBD2. The germline gives CDR1 MNHEY, CDR2 SVGAGI. The CDR3 is 14 amino acids. The J segment lost 4 bases and the V segment lost 6 bases, leaving 5 bases of the junction unmatched. This CDR3 is CASRGLAGVETQYF. The CDR3 nucleotides read TGTGCCAGCAGAGGGCTAGCGGGAGTAGAGACCCAGTACTTC.

The rearrangement uses TRBV18 and TRBJ2-2; D tentatively reads TRBD1 or TRBD2 (6 bases each). The CDR3 extends over 13 amino acids. The germline V gene has CDR1 KGHSH and CDR2 LQKENI. Trimming took 3 bases from V and 7 from J, leaving 9 bases between them. CDR3 nucleotide sequence: TGTGCCAGCTCACCGGAGGGGGTCGGGGAGCTGTTTTTT. This gives the protein CASSPEGVGELFF.

The chain links TRBV29-1 to TRBJ2-2; D remains ambiguous. Trimming took 7 bases from V and 4 from J, leaving 10 bases between them. The germline gives CDR1 SQVTM, CDR2 ANQGSEA. The CDR3 sequence is 12 residues long. CDR3 loop: CSARPATGELFF. The CDR3 nucleotides are TGCAGCGCACGCCCGGCCACCGGGGAGCTGTTTTTT.

The rearrangement joins TRBV5-1 to TRBJ2-1; 7 nucleotides align to TRBD1. Trimming took 2 bases from V and 7 from J; bases not matched to a gene: 9. CDR1 SGHRS and CDR2 YFSETQ come from the germline V gene. The CDR3 covers 15 residues. This CDR3 reads CASSLTGVLLNEQFF. The CDR3 coding sequence is TGCGCCAGCAGCTTAACAGGGGTATTGTTAAATGAGCAGTTCTTC.

The rearrangement links TRBV7-2 to TRBJ2-1; TRBD1 matches 8 bases. This CDR3 comprises 14 residues. Germline CDR1 and CDR2: SGHTA and FQGNSA. With 5 bases clipped from V and 7 bases from J, the junction kept 7 bases outside the gene matches. The CDR3 sequence: CASSLQGAANEQFF. Written as DNA, the CDR3 is TGTGCCAGCAGCCTCCAGGGGGCCGCAAATGAGCAGTTCTTC. The complete variable domain, with remaining parts taken from reference TRBV7-2 and TRBJ2-1, reads GAGVSQSPSNKVTEKGKDVELRCDPISGHTALYWYRQSLGQGLEFLIYFQGNSAPDKSGLPSDRFSAERTGGSVSTLTIQRTQQEDSAVYLCASSLQGAANEQFFGPGTRLTVL.

The chain couples TRBV29-1 to TRBJ2-7; D may be TRBD2 (6 bases). The CDR3 runs to 15 residues. Germline values: CDR1 SQVTM, CDR2 ANQGSEA. V lost 5 bases, J lost 3 bases, and 20 bases lay in between. The CDR3 here is CSVSFVGRRGYEQYF. The CDR3 DNA sequence: TGCAGCGTTTCTTTCGTAGGGCGGCGGGGCTACGAGCAGTACTTC.

Details on this clone: This sample includes further DNA sequences coding for the same CDR3. The V and J genes are TRBV30 and TRBJ2-7; D possibly corresponds to TRBD2 (5 bases). The V end lost 1 base, the J end lost 4 bases, and 8 bases lay between the germline ends. The CDR3 consists of 12 residues. Germline V gene data show CDR1 as GTSNPN and CDR2 as SVGIG (reference sequence). The chain's CDR3 is CAWSAGVYEQYF. DNA of the CDR3: TGTGCCTGGAGTGCCGGGGTTTACGAGCAGTACTTC.

The genes are TRBV4-2 and TRBJ2-4, with 11 bases identical to TRBD2. CDR3 length equals 18 residues. Germline trimming cut 4 bases from V and 2 bases from J; bases unmatched to any gene: 10. Germline CDR1 LGHNA, CDR2 YNFKEQ. CDR3 region: CASSRQSGLADTKNIQYF. In nucleotides, the CDR3 is TGTGCCAGCAGCCGACAATCGGGACTAGCGGATACCAAAAACATTCAGTACTTC.